Each of the 18 T cell receptor beta chains below was sequenced from the same sample in a study of radiotherapy plus CTLA-4 blockade in lung cancer. This table comes from immunoSEQ multiplex PCR, and its TCRdb copy is limited to in-frame clones, with some not included. This repertoire shows about 99,000 clones, roughly 88% found once; its top ten account for approximately 5%. This specimen consisted of peripheral blood, obtained from a patient treated with radiotherapy plus ipilimumab. These receptors all stem from a human donor with non-small cell lung cancer that progressed on radiotherapy plus ipilimumab.

V usage is TRBV18 and J usage is TRBJ2-1; 14 bases fit TRBD2. Germline V lookup: CDR1 KGHSH, CDR2 LQKENI. Trimming at V came to 3 bases and at J to 13 bases, leaving 5 bases not matched to a gene. This CDR3 has 14 amino acids. The CDR3 protein is CASSPGLAGEGQFF. Written as DNA, the CDR3 is TGTGCCAGCTCACCGGGACTAGCGGGAGAGGGTCAGTTCTTC.

The chain employs TRBV18 and TRBJ1-1, with 8 bases fitting TRBD1. After removal of 4 bases from V and 0 bases from J, the junction contained 4 bases not matched to a gene. The CDR3 length is 15 residues. CDR1 and CDR2 (germline): KGHSH, LQKENI. CDR3 coding DNA: TGTGCCAGCTCACGAGCAGGGGGCCTGAACACTGAAGCTTTCTTT. Residues: CASSRAGGLNTEAFF. Full variable domain (remainder filled in from reference TRBV18 and TRBJ1-1): NAGVMQNPRHLVRRRGQEARLRCSPMKGHSHVYWYRQLPEEGLKFMVYLQKENIIDESGMPKERFSAEFPKEGPSILRIQQVVRGDSAAYFCASSRAGGLNTEAFFGQGTRLTVV.

To note about this clone: One end of the junction fails to match germline, which may point to a read error. The chain links TRBV7-9 to TRBJ1-1; no firm D call. CDR1 and CDR2 (germline): SEHNR, FQNEAQ (reference sequence). This CDR3 comprises 13 residues. CDR3 coding DNA: TGTGCCAGCAGCCATGCCTCCGGGGTCGACCTACCATTT. Translating gives CASSHASGVDLPF.

The chain employs TRBV4-2 and TRBJ1-1, with TRBD1 as a possible D gene (5 bases). CDR1 LGHNA and CDR2 YNFKEQ come from the germline V gene. Trimming cost V 1 base and J 5 bases, with 14 bases left between them. This CDR3 contains 15 residues. In DNA, the CDR3 is TGTGCCAGCAGCCAAGGGGAGGGGACTAGAACTGAAGCTTTCTTT. This gives the protein CASSQGEGTRTEAFF.

The V call is TRBV19, the J call TRBJ2-7; D is unclear. The CDR3 is 15 amino acids. V was pared by 3 bases and J by 5 bases, with 17 bases between. Germline-derived CDR1 and CDR2 are LNHDA and SQIVND (reference sequence). As DNA, the CDR3 is TGTGCCAGTAGTATTATACTAAGCCGATTTGACGAGCAGTACTTC. It specifies CASSIILSRFDEQYF.

The chain recombines TRBV19 with TRBJ1-2, with D hard to call. Germline V gene lookup returns CDR1 LNHDA and CDR2 SQIVND (reference sequence). The CDR3 runs 14 residues. V was clipped by 1 base and J by 4 bases, with 10 bases between them. The CDR3 sequence: CASSIGGDSYGYTF. CDR3 sequence (DNA): TGTGCCAGTAGTATAGGCGGAGATTCCTATGGCTACACCTTC.

V gene TRBV18 combines with J gene TRBJ1-2; 10 nucleotides agree with TRBD1. V gave up 4 bases and J gave up 8 bases; unmatched junction bases: 22. The CDR3 is 19 amino acids. Germline V lookup: CDR1 KGHSH, CDR2 LQKENI. CDR3 bases: TGTGCCAGCTCACGTCCTTTCTCTTACCGGGACAGGGGAAGGGGCGGCTACACCTTC. Its protein product is CASSRPFSYRDRGRGGYTF. Full variable domain (remainder filled in from reference TRBV18 and TRBJ1-2): NAGVMQNPRHLVRRRGQEARLRCSPMKGHSHVYWYRQLPEEGLKFMVYLQKENIIDESGMPKERFSAEFPKEGPSILRIQQVVRGDSAAYFCASSRPFSYRDRGRGGYTFGSGTRLTVV.

This chain connects TRBV9 to TRBJ2-2; 8 bases map to TRBD2. The CDR3 has 15 amino acids. V dropped 4 bases and J dropped 5; count of bases not matched to a gene: 7. Germline assignment: CDR1 SGDLS and CDR2 YYNGEE. In nucleotides, the CDR3 is TGTGCCAGCAGCTCGGGGACTAGAGGGACCGGGGAGCTGTTTTTT. Protein: CASSSGTRGTGELFF. The variable domain in full, completed from reference TRBV9 and TRBJ2-2, reads DSGVTQTPKHLITATGQRVTLRCSPRSGDLSVYWYQQSLDQGLQFLIQYYNGEERAKGNILERFSAQQFPDLHSELNLSSLELGDSALYFCASSSGTRGTGELFFGEGSRLTVL.

V gene TRBV30 combines with J gene TRBJ1-4; 7 bases align to TRBD1. The J segment lost 5 bases and the V segment lost 7 bases, leaving 13 bases of the junction unmatched. CDR3 size: 15 residues. Germline CDR1 GTSNPN, CDR2 SVGIG (reference sequence). The CDR3 sequence is CAYLKGTALNEKLFF. As DNA, the CDR3 is TGTGCCTATTTAAAGGGGACAGCCTTAAATGAAAAACTGTTTTTT.

The CDR3 DNA is TGTGCCAGCAGCTTAGCAGGTTCCAGTAAAGCTTTCTTT. Encoded protein: CASSLAGSSKAFF. The chain couples TRBV11-2 to TRBJ1-1, with unresolved D. CDR3 length equals 13 residues. The germline V gene has CDR1 SGHAT and CDR2 FQNNGV. V dropped 1 base and J dropped 9 bases, with 12 bases sitting between them.

This clone was picked up a small number of times. The gene calls are TRBV4-1 and TRBJ2-3; the D call may be TRBD1 or TRBD2 (5 bases each). V lost 1 base to trimming and J lost 2 bases, with 16 bases between them. Germline lookup yields CDR1 MGHRA and CDR2 YSYEKL. The CDR3 extends over 17 amino acids. CDR3 loop: CASSQAATGLATDTQYF. CDR3 nucleotide sequence: TGCGCCAGCAGCCAAGCAGCAACGGGGCTGGCCACAGATACGCAGTATTTT.

The chain links TRBV6-6 to TRBJ2-1, with a possible D match to TRBD1 (5 bases). CDR1 MNHNY and CDR2 SVGAGI come from the germline V gene (reference sequence). V shed 7 bases and J shed 5 bases, with 21 bases lying between them. This CDR3 has 16 residues. CDR3 DNA: TGTGCCAGCACTCACGGCACCACTCTAGGGGACAATGAGCAGTTCTTC. Amino acids: CASTHGTTLGDNEQFF.

The table lists this clone with a count of one. V and J are TRBV30 and TRBJ1-4; no clear D. Between the trimmed V and J ends, which lost 1 base and 4 bases, there was a span of 7 bases. This CDR3 is 13 amino acids long. Germline lookup yields CDR1 GTSNPN and CDR2 SVGIG (reference sequence). The CDR3 reads CAWSGRLNEKLFF. The CDR3, as DNA: TGTGCCTGGAGTGGGCGGCTTAATGAAAAACTGTTTTTT.

The genes are TRBV6-1 and TRBJ1-1; D unresolved. Germline CDR1 is MNHNS and CDR2 is SASEGT. The CDR3 runs 13 residues. Trimming took off 8 bases at V and 2 bases at J, with 12 bases between the two ends. The CDR3 is CASGTTENTEAFF. The CDR3 nucleotides are TGTGCCAGCGGAACCACAGAAAACACTGAAGCTTTCTTT.

V and J are TRBV25-1 and TRBJ2-3; tentatively, D is TRBD1 or TRBD2 (5 bases each). Trimming removed 5 bases at V and 2 bases at J, with 17 bases between. Germline values: CDR1 MGHDK, CDR2 SYGVNS. The CDR3 has 16 amino acids. The CDR3 loop reads CASSKPGTEITDTQYF. CDR3 nucleotide sequence: TGTGCCAGCAGTAAGCCCGGGACGGAGATCACAGATACGCAGTATTTT.

The chain is built from TRBV5-1 and TRBJ2-2; 7 bases map to TRBD2. The V gene end was trimmed by 4 bases and the J gene end by 9 bases; junction bases not matched to a gene: 9. CDR1 SGHRS and CDR2 YFSETQ come from the germline V gene. The CDR3 has 14 amino acids. The CDR3: CASSPTRRERELFF. CDR3 in DNA: TGCGCCAGCAGCCCGACCCGGCGGGAGCGGGAGCTGTTTTTT.

The chain joins TRBV9 to TRBJ2-1, with D tentatively TRBD2 (5 bases). This CDR3 comprises 12 residues. V lost 0 bases to trimming and J lost 8 bases, with 6 bases between them. Germline V gene sequence: CDR1 SGDLS, CDR2 YYNGEE. DNA for the CDR3: TGTGCCAGCAGCGTAGCCGGGGATGAGCAGTTCTTC. Translating gives CASSVAGDEQFF.

This chain uses TRBV5-1 with TRBJ1-5; the D is unclear. Looked up from germline, CDR1 is SGHRS and CDR2 is YFSETQ. V lost 0 bases, J lost 0 bases, and 7 bases lay in between. The CDR3 covers 15 residues. The CDR3 protein is CASSLDSRSNQPQHF. DNA for the CDR3: TGCGCCAGCAGCTTGGATTCCCGTAGCAATCAGCCCCAGCATTTT.